Listed below are T cell receptor beta chains from one sample, sequenced in a study of shared clonotypes between healthy human individuals. Repertoires were generated with immunoSEQ multiplex PCR, while TCRdb's copy carries only in-frame clones and drops some. Of millions of clones in the sample, roughly 94% were seen once. Sequencing was carried out using naive CD8+ T cells sorted from blood. These receptors originate from a man younger than 30 in good health. The CDR3 runs from the conserved cysteine through the conserved F or W. The D gene is left open where the match is weak. The size of a clone is reported for some rows only, either as once, few or many, or as a class for expanded clones.

few	TRBJ1-1	NA	TRBV19	13	TGTGCCAGTAGTATCCACAGGAACACTGAAGCTTTCTTT	CASSIHRNTEAFF
NA	TRBJ2-1	TRBD1	TRBV7-6	16	TGTGCCAGCAGCTTAGTAGGGGGCGGTTTTAGGAATGAGCAGTTCTTC	CASSLVGGGFRNEQFF
once	TRBJ2-7	TRBD2	TRBV7-6	13	TGTGCCAGCAGCCCACGGGAGGCCTACGAGCAGTACTTC	CASSPREAYEQYF
NA	TRBJ2-7	NA	TRBV25-1	12	TGTGCCAGCAGTGAATCGTCCCCTAGTCTGTACTTC	CASSESSPSLYF
NA	TRBJ2-4	TRBD2	TRBV10-1	13	TGCGCCAGCAGCCAAAGCGGGGAAAACATTCAGTACTTC	CASSQSGENIQYF
NA	TRBJ2-7	TRBD2	TRBV7-9	16	TGTGCCAGCAGACAAGCGGATAGCGGGTATTTCTACGAGCAGTACTTC	CASRQADSGYFYEQYF
NA	TRBJ1-2	NA	TRBV5-6	12	TGTGCCAGCAGCCCAGCCCCGGAAGGCTACACCTTC	CASSPAPEGYTF
NA	TRBJ2-1	NA	TRBV28	16	TGTGCCAGCAGTTTAGTTTCGGCCGACTCCTACAATGAGCAGTTCTTC	CASSLVSADSYNEQFF
NA	TRBJ2-7	TRBD2	TRBV10-3	15	TGTGCCATCAGTCCCTCTAGCGGGGAGGGCTACGAGCAGTACTTC	CAISPSSGEGYEQYF
once	TRBJ2-7	NA	TRBV27	16	TGTGCCAGCAGTCCTACCCTTCTGGCACCGGGGTACGAGCAGTACTTC	CASSPTLLAPGYEQYF
few	TRBJ1-1	NA	TRBV4-1	12	TGCGCCAGCAGCCACTTGAACACTGAAGCTTTCTTT	CASSHLNTEAFF
NA	TRBJ1-4	NA	TRBV6-5	15	TGTGCCAGCAGTTTCCACCCCTGGACTAATGAAAAACTGTTTTTT	CASSFHPWTNEKLFF
once	TRBJ2-1	NA	TRBV7-2	14	TGTGCCAGCAGCCGAGCAGGTCTTCACAATGAGCAGTTCTTC	CASSRAGLHNEQFF
NA	TRBJ1-2	TRBD1	TRBV6-6	12	TGTGCCAGCAGTTATACAGGGGAAGGCTACACCTTC	CASSYTGEGYTF
NA	TRBJ2-3	NA	TRBV9	13	TGTGCCAGCAGCGAGGACGGGGGAGATACGCAGTATTTT	CASSEDGGDTQYF